The clone carrying this T cell receptor (beta chain) was counted between two and nine times. Its antigen is unidentified. Preparation of TCR beta libraries was done by quantitative 5'-RACE with molecular barcodes. TCRdb analysed the 5' RACE reads with MiXCR anew, one entry per CDR3 protein. The repertoire includes hundreds of thousands of distinct CDR3 sequences, 25% to 30% of them detected once, and 0.75% to 0.9% sits in the top ten. The sample originates from a study of CD8 T cells in ankylosing spondylitis. The study, taken as a whole, reports: A subset of motif variants has previously been described in the synovial fluid and blood of reactive arthritis. Reportedly, disease-linked clones are significantly enriched in ankylosing spondylitis patients' matched synovial fluid. It appeared that ankylosing spondylitis blood was characterized by a TCR beta motif of under ten highly homologous variants. Disease-associated clonotypes exhibited CD8+ identity and were relatively infrequent in peripheral blood.

The sequencing input was blood, either unsorted or a sorted T cell fraction (not recorded which). The source of this sequence is a male donor with ankylosing spondylitis.

The CDR3: CSVVRDTNTGELFF. The CDR3 DNA reads as TGCAGCGTTGTCCGGGATACGAACACCGGGGAGCTGTTTTTT. V and J are TRBV29-1 and TRBJ2-2; perhaps TRBD2 as D (5 bases). This CDR3 contains 14 residues. From germline, CDR1 is SQVTM and CDR2 ANQGSEA. V shed 4 bases and J shed 0 bases, with 9 bases lying between them.